The rows below give T cell receptor beta chains drawn from one sample of a study of cytomegalovirus exposure and HLA in healthy donors. Repertoires were generated with immunoSEQ multiplex PCR, while TCRdb's copy carries only in-frame clones and drops some. The sample has about 100,000 clones, about three quarters seen once. The sequenced sample consisted of PBMCs. The receptors shown here come from a male donor in good health and CMV-seropositive. The CDR3 runs from the conserved cysteine through the conserved F or W. D genes are given only for firm matches. Only some rows state a clone size, as once, few, many or a class for expanded clones.

few	TRBJ2-1	NA	TRBV2	TGTGCCAGCAGGACTGGCCCCTACAATGAGCAGTTCTTC	CASRTGPYNEQFF
few	TRBJ1-1	TRBD1	TRBV13	TGTGCCAGCAGCTTAATGACAGGGGAACAGAACACTGAAGCTTTCTTT	CASSLMTGEQNTEAFF
few	TRBJ2-3	TRBD2	TRBV28	TGTGCCAGCAGTGCGGGGGGGCGAGGTCCGACAGATACGCAGTATTTT	CASSAGGRGPTDTQYF
NA	TRBJ1-1	NA	TRBV25-1	TGTGCCAGCAAAAAAGGGCAGGGTAACACTGAAGCTTTCTTT	CASKKGQGNTEAFF
NA	TRBJ1-1	NA	TRBV5-8	TGTGCCAGCAGACCGACAGATGAAGCTTTCTTT	CASRPTDEAFF
NA	TRBJ1-2	NA	TRBV7-9	TGTGCCAGCAGCTTAGAAACGGTTGGCTACACCTTC	CASSLETVGYTF
NA	TRBJ1-1	NA	TRBV15	TGTGCCACCAGCAGGCGTAGTTGGTATTTGAACACTGAAGCTTTCTTT	CATSRRSWYLNTEAFF
NA	TRBJ2-3	TRBD1	TRBV5-6	TGTGCCAGCAGCGTGGAGGGACAGGGCACAGATACGCAGTATTTT	CASSVEGQGTDTQYF
once	TRBJ2-7	NA	TRBV4-2	TGTGCCAGCAGCTCAGGGTTAGGGTACGAGCAGTACTTC	CASSSGLGYEQYF
NA	TRBJ2-3	TRBD2	TRBV19	TGTGCCAGTACTAGAGGAACGGGGGGATACACAGATACGCAGTATTTT	CASTRGTGGYTDTQYF
NA	TRBJ2-7	NA	TRBV6-5	TGTGCCAGCAGTGACAGGTGGACCTCCTACGAGCAGTACTTC	CASSDRWTSYEQYF
NA	TRBJ2-6	NA	TRBV2	TGTGCCAGCAGCGAGAGAAGCTCTGGGGCCAACGTCCTGACTTTC	CASSERSSGANVLTF
NA	TRBJ1-1	NA	TRBV6-6	TGTGCCAGCAGTGTACCAAGGGAGCACACTGAAGCTTTCTTT	CASSVPREHTEAFF
NA	TRBJ2-2	NA	TRBV2	TGTGCCAGCAGCTTACGGTACACCGGGGAGCTGTTTTTT	CASSLRYTGELFF
NA	TRBJ1-6	NA	TRBV5-6	TGTGCCAGCAGTCCTTCCGGGGGAAGTAATTCACCCCTCCACTTT	CASSPSGGSNSPLHF
NA	TRBJ1-2	NA	TRBV28	TGTGCCAGCAGTTTGGGGGGGAGTTATGGCTACACCTTC	CASSLGGSYGYTF
NA	TRBJ1-1	NA	TRBV7-9	TGTGCCAGCAGCTCACCCTTTACCGGGAAAATGAACACTGAAGCTTTCTTT	CASSSPFTGKMNTEAFF
NA	TRBJ1-1	NA	TRBV10-3	TGTGCCATCAGTGAGTCGGGCCGGAACACTGAAGCTTTCTTT	CAISESGRNTEAFF
NA	TRBJ2-7	TRBD1	TRBV19	TGTGCCAGCGCGGACAGGACCTACGAGCAGTACTTC	CASADRTYEQYF
NA	TRBJ1-4	NA	TRBV6-1	TGTGCCAGCAGTGCCCTCAGGTCCCATGAAAAACTGTTTTTT	CASSALRSHEKLFF
NA	TRBJ1-6	NA	TRBV7-2	TGTGCCAGCAGCCCCGCCGTCTACAGTTATAATTCACCCCTCCACTTT	CASSPAVYSYNSPLHF
NA	TRBJ2-1	TRBD1	TRBV11-3	TGTGCCAGCAGCCCCCACGGATGGGACAGCTCCTACAATGAGCAGTTCTTC	CASSPHGWDSSYNEQFF
NA	TRBJ2-1	TRBD2	TRBV7-2	TGTGCCAGCAGCATAGGACTAGGTAGCTACAATGAGCAGTTCTTC	CASSIGLGSYNEQFF
NA	TRBJ1-6	TRBD1	TRBV2	TGTGCCAGCAGCGCAGGGACAGGGGGTTCACCCCTCCACTTT	CASSAGTGGSPLHF
NA	TRBJ1-2	NA	TRBV6-5	TGTGCCAGCAGACGGACAGAGAACTATGGCTACACCTTC	CASRRTENYGYTF
NA	TRBJ2-7	TRBD2	TRBV5-4	TGTGCCAGCAGCTTGGGGGCGGGGGGGCCCTACGAGCAGTACTTC	CASSLGAGGPYEQYF
NA	TRBJ2-1	TRBD1	TRBV6-1	TGTGCCAGCAGTGTAGCAGGGGGCTCCTACAATGAGCAGTTCTTC	CASSVAGGSYNEQFF
NA	TRBJ1-6	TRBD1	TRBV7-6	TGTGCCAGCAGCCCCTTGACAGGGGTTTCACCCCTCCACTTT	CASSPLTGVSPLHF
NA	TRBJ2-7	TRBD1	TRBV10-2	TGCGCCAGCAACGAACTGGGACAGGGCAACTACGAGCAGTACTTC	CASNELGQGNYEQYF
NA	TRBJ1-4	TRBD1	TRBV9	TGTGCCAGCAGCCCCAGGTACAGGGGGACGGAAAATGAAAAACTGTTTTTT	CASSPRYRGTENEKLFF
many	TRBJ2-5	TRBD2	TRBV6-1	TGTGCCAGCAGGCGGGGGGGCGGTTCGTGGGAGACCCAGTACTTC	CASRRGGGSWETQYF
NA	TRBJ2-6	NA	TRBV10-3	TGTGCCATCAGTGTGGAGTTCTCTGGGGCCAACGTCCTGACTTTC	CAISVEFSGANVLTF
NA	TRBJ2-3	NA	TRBV5-1	TGCGCCAGCAGCACCTCGGGACTCCAGGGGGGTACGCAGTATTTT	CASSTSGLQGGTQYF
NA	TRBJ1-2	NA	TRBV9	TGTGCCAGCAGCGCATCGGCAGGGGTCTCTAACTATGGCTACACCTTC	CASSASAGVSNYGYTF
NA	TRBJ2-2	TRBD2	TRBV15	TGTGCCACCAGCGCCCGCCTTAGGACTAGCGCCGGGGAGCTGTTTTTT	CATSARLRTSAGELFF
NA	TRBJ1-6	NA	TRBV2	TGTGCCAGCAGTGATGGGCCAGGGTATACTTCACCCCTCCACTTT	CASSDGPGYTSPLHF
NA	TRBJ2-7	TRBD2	TRBV11-3	TGTGCCAGCAGCTTCTCGCGGGGGGCCTCCTACGAGCAGTACTTC	CASSFSRGASYEQYF
NA	TRBJ1-6	TRBD1	TRBV19	TGTGCCAGTAGTAGAACAGGGGGCTCCTATAATTCACCCCTCCACTTT	CASSRTGGSYNSPLHF
NA	TRBJ1-5	NA	TRBV1	TGCACCAGCAGCCAAGATGCGACCAGACAGGGGGTTTGTCAGCCCCAGCATTTT	CTSSQDATRQGVCQPQHF
NA	TRBJ1-4	NA	TRBV19	TGTGCCAGTAGTACCAGCAAGACAGGATCTAATGAAAAACTGTTTTTT	CASSTSKTGSNEKLFF
NA	TRBJ1-1	NA	TRBV11-3	TGTGCCAGCAGCCCAAGGACCCCCCCGCGGGGCACTGAAGCTTTCTTT	CASSPRTPPRGTEAFF
NA	TRBJ1-4	NA	TRBV6-1	TGTGCCGGGACTCTCCGGGAGGGAGGAAAACTGTTTTTT	CAGTLREGGKLFF
NA	TRBJ2-2	TRBD1	TRBV2	TGTGCCAGCAGTGGCCCATCAGGGGGCAACACCGGGGAGCTGTTTTTT	CASSGPSGGNTGELFF
NA	TRBJ2-7	TRBD1	TRBV27	TGTGCCAGCAGTCGATTACTTGGGACAGGGAGCGCCTACGAGCAGTACTTC	CASSRLLGTGSAYEQYF
once	TRBJ2-5	TRBD2	TRBV11-3	TGTGCCAGCGGCGGGGGACGATGGGAGACCCAGTACTTC	CASGGGRWETQYF
few	TRBJ2-2	NA	TRBV6-1	TGTGCCAGCAGTTTGGGCAGTCCGGGGGAGCTGTTTTTT	CASSLGSPGELFF
NA	TRBJ2-7	TRBD1	TRBV28	TGTGCCAGCAAAAAGGACAGGGGGTGGTACGAGCAGTACTTC	CASKKDRGWYEQYF
few	TRBJ2-5	TRBD2	TRBV5-6	TGTGCCAGCAGCTTGGCTCTAGCGGGGGAAGAGACCCAGTACTTC	CASSLALAGEETQYF
NA	TRBJ1-4	NA	TRBV19	TGTGCCAGTAGTATGAGCGGGAGAGGGCTTAGTCTTGAAAAACTGTTTTTT	CASSMSGRGLSLEKLFF
NA	TRBJ1-2	NA	TRBV7-9	TGTGCCAGCAGCTTAGCGGGCACGGCGTATGGCTACACCTTC	CASSLAGTAYGYTF
NA	TRBJ1-6	NA	TRBV27	TGTGCCAGCAGTACCACAGGGTTCAGTTCACCCCTCCACTTT	CASSTTGFSSPLHF
NA	TRBJ1-4	NA	TRBV5-1	TGCGCCAGCAGCACGGGTTCCTCGGGAGAAAAACTGTTTTTT	CASSTGSSGEKLFF
NA	TRBJ2-5	NA	TRBV11-3	TGTGCCAGCAGCCCTGGACTACAAGAGACCCAGTACTTC	CASSPGLQETQYF